Shown below are 3 T cell receptor beta chains from a single sample sequenced in a study of T cells in Graves' hyperthyroidism and ophthalmopathy. RNA transcripts provided the source from which TCR beta CDR3 regions were amplified. During a first-round RT-PCR of the TCR CDR3, the HTBI primer set was used. Via MiXCR, TCRdb re-called the multiplex PCR reads, giving one row per CDR3 protein. The table lists approximately 100,000 distinct CDR3 sequences, approximately 39% of them singletons. Sequences were obtained from peripheral blood or thyroid tissue (not recorded which). These receptors all come from a woman in her twenties or thirties with Graves' hyperthyroidism.

At least ten counts were recorded for this clonotype. V gene TRBV2 combines with J gene TRBJ1-5, with TRBD1 identical over 11 bases. With 7 bases clipped from V and 6 bases from J, the junction kept 5 bases outside the gene matches. CDR1 is SNHLY, CDR2 FYNNEI, per germline. The CDR3 runs 14 residues. The CDR3 DNA reads as TGTGCCAGCAATGGACAGGGGGCGGGTCAGCCCCAGCATTTT. This sequence encodes CASNGQGAGQPQHF.

In this sample, this clonotype turned up many times. The CDR3 DNA is TGTGCCAGCAGCTTAGCGTCTCAGGACAGCTCTTCCAATCAGCCCCAGCATTTT. Translating it yields CASSLASQDSSSNQPQHF. The chain employs TRBV7-4 and TRBJ1-5, with D perhaps matching TRBD1 (6 bases). V dropped 0 bases and J dropped 3 bases, with 18 bases sitting between them. The germline CDR1 and CDR2 sequences are SGHVT and SQSDAQ. The CDR3 sequence is 18 residues long.

In its sample, this clonotype was seen many times. This sequence joins TRBV9 and TRBJ1-1, with TRBD1 as a possible D gene (5 bases). V lost 4 bases, J lost 1 base, and 14 bases lay in between. There are 15 residues in the CDR3. Germline values: CDR1 SGDLS, CDR2 YYNGEE. The DNA of the CDR3 is TGTGCCAGCAGCCGGGGGGGAGGGACGAACACTGAAGCTTTCTTT. It is translated as CASSRGGGTNTEAFF.